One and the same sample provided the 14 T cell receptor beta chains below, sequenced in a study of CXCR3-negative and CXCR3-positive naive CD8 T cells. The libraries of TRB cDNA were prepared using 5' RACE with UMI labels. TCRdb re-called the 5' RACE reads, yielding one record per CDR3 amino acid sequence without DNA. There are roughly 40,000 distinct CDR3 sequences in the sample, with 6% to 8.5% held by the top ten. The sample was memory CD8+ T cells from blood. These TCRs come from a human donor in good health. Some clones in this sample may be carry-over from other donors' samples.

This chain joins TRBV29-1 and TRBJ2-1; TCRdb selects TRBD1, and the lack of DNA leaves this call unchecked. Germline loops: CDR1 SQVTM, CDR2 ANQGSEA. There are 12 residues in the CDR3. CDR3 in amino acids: CSVEDRGDEQFF.

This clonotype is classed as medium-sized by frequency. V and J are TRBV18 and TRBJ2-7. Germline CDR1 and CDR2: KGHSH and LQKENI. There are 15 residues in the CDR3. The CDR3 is CASSPQVQSSYEQYF.

The CDR3 loop is CSVEEGSGETRNF. This rearrangement joins TRBV29-1 to TRBJ2-5. This CDR3 is built from 13 residues. CDR1 and CDR2 from the germline V gene are SQVTM and ANQGSEA.

The CDR3 is CASSSSRGGVRQYF. The gene calls are TRBV28 and TRBJ2-7; TCRdb outputs TRBD2, but without DNA this stays unchecked. There are 14 residues in the CDR3. Germline assignment: CDR1 MDHEN and CDR2 SYDVKM.

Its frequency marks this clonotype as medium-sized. This chain's CDR3 is CSAREGGRNTEAFF. The genes are TRBV20-1 and TRBJ1-1. This CDR3 has 14 residues. Germline-derived CDR1 and CDR2 are DFQATT and SNEGSKA (reference sequence).

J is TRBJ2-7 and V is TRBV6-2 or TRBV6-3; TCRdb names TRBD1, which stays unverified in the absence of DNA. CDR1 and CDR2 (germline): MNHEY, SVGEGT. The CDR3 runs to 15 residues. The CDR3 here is CASISRGQGIYEQYF.

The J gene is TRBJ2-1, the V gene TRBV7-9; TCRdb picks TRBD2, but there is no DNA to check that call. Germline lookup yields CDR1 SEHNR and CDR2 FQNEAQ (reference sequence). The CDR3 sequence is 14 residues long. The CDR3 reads CASSRAETYNEQFF. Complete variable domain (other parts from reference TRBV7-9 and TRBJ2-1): DTGVSQNPRHKITKRGQNVTFRCDPISEHNRLYWYRQTLGQGPEFLTYFQNEAQLEKSRLLSDRFSAERPKGSFSTLEIQRTEQGDSAMYLCASSRAETYNEQFFGPGTRLTVL.

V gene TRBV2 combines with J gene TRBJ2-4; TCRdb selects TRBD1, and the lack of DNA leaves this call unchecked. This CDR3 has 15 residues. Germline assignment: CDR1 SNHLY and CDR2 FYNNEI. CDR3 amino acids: CASSYSWTGENIQYF. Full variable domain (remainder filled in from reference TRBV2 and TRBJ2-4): EPEVTQTPSHQVTQMGQEVILRCVPISNHLYFYWYRQILGQKVEFLVSFYNNEISEKSEIFDDQFSVERPDGSNFTLKIRSTKLEDSAMYFCASSYSWTGENIQYFGAGTRLSVL.

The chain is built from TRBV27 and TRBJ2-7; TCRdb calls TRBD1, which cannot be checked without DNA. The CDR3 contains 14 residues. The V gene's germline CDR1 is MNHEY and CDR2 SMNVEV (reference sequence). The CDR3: CASSPSGGIHEQYF.

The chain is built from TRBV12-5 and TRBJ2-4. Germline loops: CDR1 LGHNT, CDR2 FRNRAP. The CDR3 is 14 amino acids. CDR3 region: CASGFPLAKNIQYF.

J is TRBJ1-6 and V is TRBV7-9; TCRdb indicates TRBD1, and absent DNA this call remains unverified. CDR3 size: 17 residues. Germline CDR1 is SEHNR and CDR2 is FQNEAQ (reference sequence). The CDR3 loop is CASSLVGGGGANSPLHF. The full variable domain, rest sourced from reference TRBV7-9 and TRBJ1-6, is DTGVSQNPRHKITKRGQNVTFRCDPISEHNRLYWYRQTLGQGPEFLTYFQNEAQLEKSRLLSDRFSAERPKGSFSTLEIQRTEQGDSAMYLCASSLVGGGGANSPLHFGNGTRLTVT.

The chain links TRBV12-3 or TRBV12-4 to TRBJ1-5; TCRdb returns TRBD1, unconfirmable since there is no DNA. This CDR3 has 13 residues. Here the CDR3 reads CASSLVGVQPQHF.

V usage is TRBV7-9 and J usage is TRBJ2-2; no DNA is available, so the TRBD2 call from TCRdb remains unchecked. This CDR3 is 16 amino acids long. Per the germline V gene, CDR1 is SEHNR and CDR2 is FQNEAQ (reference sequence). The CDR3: CASSLMEGVYTGELFF.

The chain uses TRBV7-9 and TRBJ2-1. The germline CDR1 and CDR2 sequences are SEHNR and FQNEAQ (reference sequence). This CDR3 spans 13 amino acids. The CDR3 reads CAADLAIGNEQFF.